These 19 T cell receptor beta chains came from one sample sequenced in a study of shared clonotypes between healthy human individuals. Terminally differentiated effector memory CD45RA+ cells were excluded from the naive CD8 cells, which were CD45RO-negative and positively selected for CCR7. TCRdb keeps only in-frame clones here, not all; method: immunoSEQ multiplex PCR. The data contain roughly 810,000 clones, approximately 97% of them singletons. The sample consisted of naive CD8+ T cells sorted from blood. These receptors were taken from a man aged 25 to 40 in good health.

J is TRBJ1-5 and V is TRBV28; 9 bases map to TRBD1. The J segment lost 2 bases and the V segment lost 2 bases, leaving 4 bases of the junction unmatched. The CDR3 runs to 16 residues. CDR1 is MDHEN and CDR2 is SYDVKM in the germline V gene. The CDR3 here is CASSLIGDRGNQPQHF. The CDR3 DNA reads TGTGCCAGCAGTTTAATAGGGGACAGGGGCAATCAGCCCCAGCATTTT. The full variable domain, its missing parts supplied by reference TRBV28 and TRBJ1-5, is DVKVTQSSRYLVKRTGEKVFLECVQDMDHENMFWYRQDPGLGLRLIYFSYDVKMKEKGDIPEGYSVSREKKERFSLILESASTNQTSMYLCASSLIGDRGNQPQHFGDGTRLSIL.

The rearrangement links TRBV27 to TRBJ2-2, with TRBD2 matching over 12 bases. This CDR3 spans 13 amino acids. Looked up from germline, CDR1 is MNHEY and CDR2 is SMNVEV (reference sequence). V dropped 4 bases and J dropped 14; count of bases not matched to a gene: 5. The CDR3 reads CASSSLAGGYLFF. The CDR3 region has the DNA TGTGCCAGCAGTTCGCTAGCGGGAGGGTATCTGTTTTTT.

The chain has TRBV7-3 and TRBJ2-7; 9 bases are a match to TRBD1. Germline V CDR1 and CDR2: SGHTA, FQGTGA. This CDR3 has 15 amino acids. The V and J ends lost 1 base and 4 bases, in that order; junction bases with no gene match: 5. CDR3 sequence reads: CASSLSGTGRYEQYF. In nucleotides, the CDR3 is TGTGCCAGCAGCTTAAGCGGGACAGGGAGATACGAGCAGTACTTC.

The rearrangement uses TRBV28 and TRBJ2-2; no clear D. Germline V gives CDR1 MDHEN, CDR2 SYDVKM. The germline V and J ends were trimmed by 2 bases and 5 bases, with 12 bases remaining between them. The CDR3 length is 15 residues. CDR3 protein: CASSLPGGVTGELFF. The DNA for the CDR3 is TGTGCCAGCAGTTTACCGGGCGGAGTGACCGGGGAGCTGTTTTTT.

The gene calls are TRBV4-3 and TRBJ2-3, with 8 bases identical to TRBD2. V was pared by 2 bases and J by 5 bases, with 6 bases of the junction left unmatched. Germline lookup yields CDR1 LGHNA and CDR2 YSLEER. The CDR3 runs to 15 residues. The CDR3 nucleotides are TGCGCCAGCAGCCAACGACGGGAGGGTCGAGATACGCAGTATTTT. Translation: CASSQRREGRDTQYF.

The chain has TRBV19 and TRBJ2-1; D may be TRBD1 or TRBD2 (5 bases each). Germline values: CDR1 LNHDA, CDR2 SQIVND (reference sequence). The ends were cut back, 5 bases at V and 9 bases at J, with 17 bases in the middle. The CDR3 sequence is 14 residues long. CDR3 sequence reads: CASSPGTSLGEQFF. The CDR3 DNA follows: TGTGCCAGTAGTCCCGGGACGTCGCTCGGTGAGCAGTTCTTC.

For the CDR3, the DNA is TGCAGCGTTCAGCGAGCGGGGCGAGAAGAGACCCAGTACTTC. It specifies CSVQRAGREETQYF. The V gene is TRBV29-1, the J gene TRBJ2-5; 7 bases map to TRBD2. V was pared by 5 bases and J by 3 bases, with 9 bases of the junction left unmatched. The CDR3 covers 14 residues. Germline V gene lookup returns CDR1 SQVTM and CDR2 ANQGSEA.

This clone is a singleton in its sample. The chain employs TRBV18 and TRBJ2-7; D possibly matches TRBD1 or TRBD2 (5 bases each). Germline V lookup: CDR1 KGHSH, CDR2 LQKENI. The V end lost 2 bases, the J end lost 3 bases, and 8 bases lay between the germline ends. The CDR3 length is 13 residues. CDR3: CASSPGDGYEQYF. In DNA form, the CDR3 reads TGTGCCAGCTCACCAGGGGACGGCTACGAGCAGTACTTC.

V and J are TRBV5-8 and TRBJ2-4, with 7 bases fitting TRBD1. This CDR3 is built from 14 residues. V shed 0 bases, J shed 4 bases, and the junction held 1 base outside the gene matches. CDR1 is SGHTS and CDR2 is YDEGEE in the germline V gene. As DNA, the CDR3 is TGTGCCAGCAGCTTGGGACAGGGAAAAAACATTCAGTACTTC. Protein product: CASSLGQGKNIQYF.

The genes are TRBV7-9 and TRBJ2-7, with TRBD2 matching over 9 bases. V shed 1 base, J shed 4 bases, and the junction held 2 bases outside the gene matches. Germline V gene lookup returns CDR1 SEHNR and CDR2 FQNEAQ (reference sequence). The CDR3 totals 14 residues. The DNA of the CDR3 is TGTGCCAGCAGCTTAGGACTAGCGGTTTACGAGCAGTACTTC. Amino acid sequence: CASSLGLAVYEQYF.

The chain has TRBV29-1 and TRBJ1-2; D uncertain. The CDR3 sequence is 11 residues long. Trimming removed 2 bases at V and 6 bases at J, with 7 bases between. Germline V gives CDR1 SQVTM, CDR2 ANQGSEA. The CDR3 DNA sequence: TGCAGCGTTGAAATCCGAAATGGCTACACCTTC. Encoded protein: CSVEIRNGYTF.

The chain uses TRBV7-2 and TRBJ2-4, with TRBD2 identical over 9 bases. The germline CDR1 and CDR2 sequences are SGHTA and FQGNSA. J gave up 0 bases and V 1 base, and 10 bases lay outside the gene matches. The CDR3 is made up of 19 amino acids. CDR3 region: CASSLVLQGLAVAKNIQYF. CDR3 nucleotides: TGTGCCAGCAGCTTAGTACTTCAGGGACTAGCCGTAGCCAAAAACATTCAGTACTTC.

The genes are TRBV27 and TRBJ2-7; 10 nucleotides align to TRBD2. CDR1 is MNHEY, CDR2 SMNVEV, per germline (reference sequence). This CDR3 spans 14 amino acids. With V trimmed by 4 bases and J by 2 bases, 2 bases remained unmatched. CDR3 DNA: TGTGCCAGCAGTTATAGCGGGAGGACCTACGAGCAGTACTTC. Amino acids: CASSYSGRTYEQYF.

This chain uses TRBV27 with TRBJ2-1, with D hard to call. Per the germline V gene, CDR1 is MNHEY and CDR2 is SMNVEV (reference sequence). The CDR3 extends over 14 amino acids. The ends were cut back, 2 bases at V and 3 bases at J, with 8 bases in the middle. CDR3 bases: TGTGCCAGCAGTTTAAGGTCAGTCTACAATGAGCAGTTCTTC. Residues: CASSLRSVYNEQFF.

For the CDR3, the DNA is TGTGCCAGCAGCTTAGGCAGCCTCAACTACGAGCAGTACTTC. Translated: CASSLGSLNYEQYF. The genes are TRBV7-6 and TRBJ2-7; D is ambiguous. The CDR3 is 14 amino acids. With 1 base removed from V and 3 bases from J, the gap between germline ends came to 10 bases. Germline V gene lookup returns CDR1 SGHVS and CDR2 FNYEAQ. Full variable domain (rest looked up from reference TRBV7-6 and TRBJ2-7): GAGVSQSPRYKVTKRGQDVALRCDPISGHVSLYWYRQALGQGPEFLTYFNYEAQQDKSGLPNDRFSAERPEGSISTLTIQRTEQRDSAMYRCASSLGSLNYEQYFGPGTRLTVT.

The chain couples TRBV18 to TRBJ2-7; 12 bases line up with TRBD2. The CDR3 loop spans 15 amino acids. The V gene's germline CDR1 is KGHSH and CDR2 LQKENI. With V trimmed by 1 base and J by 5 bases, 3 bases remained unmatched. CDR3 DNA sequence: TGTGCCAGCTCACCACAGCGGACTAGCGGGGACGAGCAGTACTTC. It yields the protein CASSPQRTSGDEQYF.

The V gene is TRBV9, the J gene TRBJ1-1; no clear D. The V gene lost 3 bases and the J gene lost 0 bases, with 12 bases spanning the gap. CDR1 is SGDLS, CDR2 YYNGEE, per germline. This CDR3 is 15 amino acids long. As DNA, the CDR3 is TGTGCCAGCAGCGGCCGGGAGTACATGAACACTGAAGCTTTCTTT. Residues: CASSGREYMNTEAFF.

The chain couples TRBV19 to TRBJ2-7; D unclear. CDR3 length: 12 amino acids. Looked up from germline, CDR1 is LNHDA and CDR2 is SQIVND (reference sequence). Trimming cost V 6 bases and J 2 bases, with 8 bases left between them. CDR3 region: CASSLDPYEQYF. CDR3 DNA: TGTGCCAGTAGCCTGGACCCCTACGAGCAGTACTTC.

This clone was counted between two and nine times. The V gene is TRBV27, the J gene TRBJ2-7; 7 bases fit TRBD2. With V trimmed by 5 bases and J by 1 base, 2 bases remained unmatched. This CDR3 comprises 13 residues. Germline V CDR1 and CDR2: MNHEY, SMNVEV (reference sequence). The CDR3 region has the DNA TGTGCCAGCAGTAGCGGGATTTCCTACGAGCAGTACTTC. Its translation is CASSSGISYEQYF.